This TCR beta chain was observed in a study of beta chain features in type 1 diabetes. Turning to the study itself: Sorted cells from all samples, numbering 107,917,701, were examined.

Reverse transcription of all isolated RNA meant that expressed TCRB transcripts were sequenced. Here immunoSEQ multiplex PCR was the method, and the copy in TCRdb shows in-frame clones only, minus some. The data show around 290,000 clones, roughly 8% seen once. This CDR3 spans 13 amino acids. Deletions cut 4 bases from V and 2 bases from J, with 11 bases between. The germline gives CDR1 SQVTM, CDR2 ANQGSEA. This clone was observed a handful of times. This TCR was recovered from a woman between 18 and 30 years old in good health. J is TRBJ1-2 and V is TRBV29-1; D is unresolved. What was sequenced was central memory CD4+ T cells from blood. The CDR3 DNA reads TGCAGCGTTGCCCTCGGGAACAACTATGGCTACACCTTC. This translates into CSVALGNNYGYTF.